This T cell receptor beta chain was identified during a study of post-analysis software for immune sequencing data. Overall study findings and caveats: Elevated frequency relative to controls characterized four or five TRBV segments in patients, TRBV5-6, TRBV5-1 and TRBV20-1 among them.

To note about this clonotype: Its matching antigen is unknown.

V gave up 1 base and J gave up 3 bases, with 22 bases separating them. This CDR3 has 19 residues. Germline-derived CDR1 and CDR2 are LNHNV and YYDKDF (reference sequence). Presence of unique molecular identifiers characterized the TCR beta cDNA libraries. TCRdb re-called the PCR reads through MiXCR, storing one row per CDR3 protein. The data hold about half a million distinct CDR3 sequences, with roughly 45% observed a single time. Sequences were obtained from blood. This sequence joins TRBV15 and TRBJ2-1; weak D call: TRBD1 (5 bases). The sequence came from a girl aged 10 to 17 with multiple sclerosis. CDR3 in amino acids: CATSRGTLVWQGNYNEQFF. The CDR3 DNA sequence: TGTGCCACCAGCAGAGGAACCTTAGTTTGGCAGGGAAACTACAATGAGCAGTTCTTC.